The clone carrying this T cell receptor beta chain appeared a few times. What it binds is not known. This entry comes from a study of cytomegalovirus exposure and HLA in healthy donors. In germline, CDR1 is SGDLS, CDR2 YYNGEE. CDR3 length: 14 amino acids. The ends lost 0 bases at V and 6 bases at J; junction bases unmatched: 2. Vbeta (60) and Jbeta (13) primers were used in the PCR. Using immunoSEQ multiplex PCR, the repertoire was profiled, and TCRdb retains in-frame clones only, with some absent. The sample includes about 200,000 clones, about 13% of them seen just once. Notes on the study in general: Upon later analysis, TCR association rates were observed to vary by HLA locus, being highest for DRB1 and lowest for HLA-C.

Sequenced input: PBMCs. The chain recombines TRBV9 with TRBJ2-2; 7 bases line up with TRBD2. The receptor was isolated from a man between 45 and 60 years old in good health and CMV-seropositive. This CDR3 reads CASSVGAGPGELFF. The CDR3 DNA follows: TGTGCCAGCAGCGTAGGAGCGGGGCCCGGGGAGCTGTTTTTT.